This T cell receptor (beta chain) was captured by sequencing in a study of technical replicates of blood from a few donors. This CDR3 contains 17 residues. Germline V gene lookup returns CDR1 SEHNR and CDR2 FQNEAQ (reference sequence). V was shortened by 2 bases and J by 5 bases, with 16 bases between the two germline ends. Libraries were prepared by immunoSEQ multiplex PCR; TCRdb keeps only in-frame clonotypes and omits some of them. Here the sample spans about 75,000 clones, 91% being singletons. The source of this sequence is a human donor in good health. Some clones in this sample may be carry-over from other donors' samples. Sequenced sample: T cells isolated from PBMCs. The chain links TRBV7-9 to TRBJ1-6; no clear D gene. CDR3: CASSLWPGEENNSPLHF. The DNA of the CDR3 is TGTGCCAGCAGCTTATGGCCGGGAGAAGAAAATAATTCACCCCTCCACTTT.